The rows below give T cell receptor beta chains drawn from one sample of a study of blood T cell repertoires in COVID-19. The protocol was immunoSEQ multiplex PCR, while the TCRdb copy is restricted to in-frame clones and leaves out a portion. Of 490,000 or so clones listed, 75% to 90% are singletons. The sample taken for sequencing was PBMCs or T cells enriched from blood (not recorded which). The receptors here all came from a woman in her sixties or seventies who had recovered from COVID-19. The CDR3 runs from the conserved cysteine through the conserved F or W. The D gene is left open where the match is weak. The listing skips clone size in some rows; elsewhere it reads once, few, many or a size class.

cdr3_length,v_call,d_call,clone_size,j_call,cdr3_aa,cdr3_nt
15,TRBV19,-,-,TRBJ1-3,CASSIWGPSGNTIYF,TGTGCCAGTAGTATATGGGGGCCCTCTGGAAACACCATATATTTT
15,TRBV7-8,TRBD1,-,TRBJ2-1,CASSPQGQGFNEQFF,TGTGCCAGCAGCCCCCAGGGACAGGGGTTTAATGAGCAGTTCTTC
13,TRBV12-3/TRBV12-4,-,-,TRBJ2-4,CAIRLRSKNIQYF,TGTGCCATAAGACTAAGATCAAAAAACATTCAGTACTTC
16,TRBV2,TRBD2,-,TRBJ2-1,CASSALGAGGSNEQFF,TGTGCCAGCAGTGCCCTGGGGGCGGGGGGTTCCAATGAGCAGTTCTTC
16,TRBV5-1,-,-,TRBJ2-2,CASSPRGPKETGELFF,TGCGCCAGCAGTCCAAGAGGGCCAAAGGAGACCGGGGAGCTGTTTTTT
13,TRBV7-9,-,-,TRBJ2-2,CASNRRDSGELFF,TGTGCCAGCAACCGCAGGGACTCCGGGGAGCTGTTTTTT
18,TRBV19,TRBD1,-,TRBJ1-2,CASRLIVQGRGYYYGYTF,TGTGCCAGTAGACTAATAGTTCAGGGCAGGGGGTACTACTATGGCTACACCTTC
15,TRBV5-6,-,-,TRBJ1-1,CASSLQGGWDTEAFF,TGTGCCAGCAGCCTACAGGGCGGTTGGGACACTGAAGCTTTCTTT
21,TRBV21-1,-,-,TRBJ2-5,CASTSGGLQRLADWYQETQYF,TGTGCCAGCACTTCCGGGGGACTTCAGCGACTAGCGGATTGGTACCAAGAGACCCAGTACTTC
13,TRBV12-3/TRBV12-4,-,-,TRBJ1-2,CASRVQGFYGYTF,TGTGCCAGCAGGGTTCAGGGGTTCTATGGCTACACCTTC
15,TRBV11-2,-,once,TRBJ2-2,CASSLGQTNTGELFF,TGTGCCAGCAGCCTTGGACAGACGAACACCGGGGAGCTGTTTTTT
14,TRBV29-1,TRBD2,-,TRBJ2-2,CSVEDGSGAGELFF,TGCAGCGTTGAAGATGGTAGCGGGGCCGGGGAGCTGTTTTTT
13,TRBV6-1,TRBD1,-,TRBJ1-4,CASSETGGEKLFF,TGTGCCAGCAGTGAAACAGGGGGAGAAAAACTGTTTTTT
14,TRBV2,-,-,TRBJ1-3,CASEKSGSGNTIYF,TGTGCCAGTGAAAAATCGGGGTCTGGAAACACCATATATTTT
11,TRBV12-3/TRBV12-4,TRBD1,-,TRBJ1-1,CASSAQGKDFF,TGTGCCAGCAGTGCACAGGGGAAGGATTTCTTT